This TCR beta chain was sequenced during a study of blood T cells in healthy people across ages. General study points: Naive T cell percentage by flow cytometry tracked strongly with beta diversity.

It was with a sample-barcoded 5' primer and a J-beta primer mix that a second PCR of about 6 to 11 cycles was run. One entry per CDR3 protein results from TCRdb running MiXCR on the 5' RACE reads. The sample shows about 810,000 distinct CDR3 sequences, 30% to 45% of them seen only once. Sample donors were healthy Caucasian individuals that came from Russia, aged roughly 6 to 95. Each sample used at least 6 million PBMCs. This CDR3 contains 14 residues. With 5 bases clipped from V and 7 bases from J, the junction kept 7 bases outside the gene matches. Germline lookup yields CDR1 PRHDT and CDR2 FYEKMQ (reference sequence). Of note for this clonotype: Its target is unknown.

This chain joins TRBV13 and TRBJ2-1; 8 positions match TRBD2. Sequencing was done on a sample of blood. The sequence derives from a man aged 18 to 29 in good health. CDR3 in DNA: TGTGCCAGCAGCCCCGGGGGGGCCGGGAATGAGCAGTTCTTC. As protein: CASSPGGAGNEQFF.